The 22 T cell receptor beta chains below were found in one sample sequenced in a study of beta chain features in type 1 diabetes. Study findings and constraints: The study found moderately but significantly shorter TCRB CDR3s in all four CD4+ subsets of Type 1 diabetes patients.

These receptors' antigens are unknown. The sequenced template was cDNA made from the entire isolated RNA. Profiled with immunoSEQ multiplex PCR; TCRdb holds only in-frame clones, not every one. The data hold 680,000 or so clones, with around an eighth observed a single time. Sequenced sample: naive CD4+ T cells from blood. Receptors were obtained from a man aged 18 to 35 with type 1 diabetes.

This chain uses TRBV10-3 with TRBJ1-1; 7 nucleotides line up with TRBD1. Looked up from germline, CDR1 is ENHRY and CDR2 is SYGVKD. The CDR3 has 15 residues. The junction had 6 bases not matched to a gene; V was cut back by 2 bases and J by 3 bases. As DNA, the CDR3 is TGTGCCATCAGTGAGGGGACAGCCCGTCACACTGAAGCTTTCTTT. As protein: CAISEGTARHTEAFF.

This rearrangement joins TRBV30 to TRBJ1-5; D unresolved. The CDR3 length is 13 residues. Germline loops: CDR1 GTSNPN, CDR2 SVGIG (reference sequence). V lost 0 bases and J lost 3, with 6 bases in between. Written as DNA, the CDR3 is TGTGCCTGGAGTGTGTCGATCAATCAGCCCCAGCATTTT. Translating gives CAWSVSINQPQHF.

A few counts support this clone. The V call is TRBV9, the J call TRBJ2-1; TRBD2 agrees at 10 bases. Losses at the gene ends were 1 base for V and 3 bases for J; bases not matched to a gene: 10. Germline CDR1 and CDR2: SGDLS and YYNGEE. The CDR3 consists of 18 residues. The CDR3 is CASSVLAASGGVYNEQFF. DNA for the CDR3: TGTGCCAGCAGCGTATTGGCCGCTAGCGGGGGAGTCTACAATGAGCAGTTCTTC.

Comments on this clone: Other DNA sequences within the sample encode an identical CDR3. The chain joins TRBV14 to TRBJ2-3; no firm D call. There are 12 residues in the CDR3. V lost 1 base and J 4 bases, leaving 3 bases between the germline ends. CDR1 is SGHDN and CDR2 is FVKESK in the germline V gene. CDR3 DNA: TGTGCCAGCAGCCAAGTTCCAGATACGCAGTATTTT. Protein product: CASSQVPDTQYF.

This clone showed up just a few times. The chain uses TRBV6-1 and TRBJ1-2; D is undetermined. The CDR3 has 17 residues. Germline-derived CDR1 and CDR2 are MNHNS and SASEGT. Trimming cost V 4 bases and J 4 bases, with 22 bases left between them. CDR3 residues: CASSGEYSRSFLYGYTF. For the CDR3, the DNA is TGTGCCAGCAGTGGGGAGTACAGCCGCTCATTTCTCTATGGCTACACCTTC.

This clone was counted between two and nine times. This rearrangement joins TRBV2 to TRBJ2-7, with D perhaps TRBD1 (5 bases). Germline loops: CDR1 SNHLY, CDR2 FYNNEI. The V end was cut by 3 bases, the J end by 2 bases, with 8 bases between. The CDR3 has 13 amino acids. The CDR3 reads CASSDRAAYEQYF. The CDR3 bases are TGTGCCAGCAGTGACAGGGCAGCCTACGAGCAGTACTTC.

This clone occurred once. The V gene is TRBV6-6, the J gene TRBJ2-7, with D perhaps TRBD1 (6 bases). Per germline, CDR1 MNHNY and CDR2 SVGAGI (reference sequence). The ends were cut back, 0 bases at V and 6 bases at J, with 12 bases in the middle. CDR3 length: 14 amino acids. The CDR3 region has the DNA TGTGCCAGCAGTTACTCAACCAGGGGTGGCGAGCAGTACTTC. Translation gives CASSYSTRGGEQYF.

This chain connects TRBV29-1 to TRBJ1-2, with D maybe TRBD1 (5 bases). From germline, CDR1 is SQVTM and CDR2 ANQGSEA. Trimming cost V 3 bases and J 13 bases, with 21 bases left between them. This CDR3 is built from 13 residues. This CDR3 reads CSVEPGTHIVGTF. CDR3 bases: TGCAGCGTTGAGCCAGGGACCCACATCGTCGGCACCTTC.

CDR3 in DNA: TGTGCCAGCAGTTCACCCAGTGGGGACTATGGCTACACCTTC. Its translation: CASSSPSGDYGYTF. The chain has TRBV28 and TRBJ1-2; D is uncertain. Germline loops: CDR1 MDHEN, CDR2 SYDVKM. With 4 bases removed from V and 3 bases from J, the gap between germline ends came to 12 bases. This CDR3 has 14 residues.

The J gene is TRBJ2-7, the V gene TRBV7-6; TRBD1 aligns across 9 bases. The CDR3 extends over 15 amino acids. Germline values: CDR1 SGHVS, CDR2 FNYEAQ. V lost 0 bases and J lost 5; bases outside the gene matches: 5. The CDR3 loop is CASSLAVGQGHEQYF. The DNA of the CDR3 is TGTGCCAGCAGCTTAGCTGTGGGACAGGGCCACGAGCAGTACTTC.

There are a few counts of this clone. The chain joins TRBV14 to TRBJ2-7; 7 bases align to TRBD2. The CDR3 totals 14 residues. With 6 bases clipped from V and 0 bases from J, the junction kept 5 bases outside the gene matches. The V gene's germline CDR1 is SGHDN and CDR2 FVKESK. The CDR3 coding sequence is TGTGCCAGCAGACGACGGGGGGACTCCTACGAGCAGTACTTC. Its translation is CASRRRGDSYEQYF.

This clone came up a few times. The chain couples TRBV5-1 to TRBJ2-3; 7 bases align to TRBD2. With V trimmed by 4 bases and J by 2 bases, 13 bases remained unmatched. The germline gives CDR1 SGHRS, CDR2 YFSETQ. The CDR3 has 17 amino acids. CDR3 residues: CASSPSGGGGNTDTQYF. In DNA form, the CDR3 reads TGCGCCAGCAGCCCCTCAGGCGGGGGTGGAAACACAGATACGCAGTATTTT.

This clone is a singleton in its sample. Other DNA sequences from this sample encode an identical CDR3 as well. V is TRBV6-5 and J is TRBJ2-5; possibly TRBD1 for D (5 bases). The V gene's germline CDR1 is MNHEY and CDR2 SVGAGI. V lost 6 bases, J lost 4 bases, and 12 bases lay in between. This CDR3 comprises 13 residues. In DNA form, the CDR3 reads TGTGCCAGCAGCCTCAGGGTGCGAGAGACCCAGTACTTC. Protein: CASSLRVRETQYF.

The rearrangement joins TRBV7-8 to TRBJ2-1; TRBD2 aligns across 14 bases. This CDR3 has 17 residues. V shed 5 bases and J 9 bases; nucleotides not matched to a gene: 12. Germline CDR1 reads SGHVS; CDR2 reads FQNEAQ. The CDR3 sequence is CASSTRLAGGPGTEQFF. CDR3 coding DNA: TGTGCCAGCAGCACAAGACTAGCGGGGGGGCCTGGTACTGAGCAGTTCTTC. Supplemented by reference TRBV7-8 and TRBJ2-1, the full variable domain reads GAGVSQSPRYKVAKRGQDVALRCDPISGHVSLFWYQQALGQGPEFLTYFQNEAQLDKSGLPSDRFFAERPEGSVSTLKIQRTQQEDSAVYLCASSTRLAGGPGTEQFFGPGTRLTVL.

On this clone: Within the sample, other DNA sequences also encode this same CDR3. J is TRBJ2-7 and V is TRBV5-1; D gene unclear. Looked up from germline, CDR1 is SGHRS and CDR2 is YFSETQ. This CDR3 comprises 11 residues. Between the trimmed V and J ends, which lost 0 bases and 6 bases, there was a span of 4 bases. The CDR3 DNA reads TGCGCCAGCAGCTTGGAGGGCGAGCAGTACTTC. Its translation is CASSLEGEQYF.

The chain uses TRBV7-8 and TRBJ1-5, with D uncertain. V gave up 1 base and J gave up 3 bases, with 13 bases separating them. The CDR3 has 16 residues. Germline V gene lookup returns CDR1 SGHVS and CDR2 FQNEAQ. This CDR3 is CASSLGAGPFNQPQHF. The CDR3 region has the DNA TGTGCCAGCAGCTTAGGGGCAGGCCCCTTCAATCAGCCCCAGCATTTT.

This clone was seen a few times. This rearrangement joins TRBV30 to TRBJ2-3; D remains ambiguous. The CDR3 loop spans 13 amino acids. The V gene lost 2 bases and the J gene lost 7 bases, with 13 bases spanning the gap. Germline values: CDR1 GTSNPN, CDR2 SVGIG (reference sequence). CDR3 sequence (DNA): TGTGCCTGGAGTTTCCAATTAGAGAATACGCAGTATTTT. Translation: CAWSFQLENTQYF.

This rearrangement joins TRBV6-5 to TRBJ2-7, with D uncertain. Trimming took 2 bases from V and 5 from J, leaving 10 bases between them. The CDR3 runs to 13 residues. Germline lookup yields CDR1 MNHEY and CDR2 SVGAGI. This chain's CDR3 is CASSYRPAHEQYF. As DNA, the CDR3 is TGTGCCAGCAGTTACAGACCCGCACACGAGCAGTACTTC.

The chain combines TRBV28 with TRBJ1-2; D may be TRBD1 (6 bases). The V gene's germline CDR1 is MDHEN and CDR2 SYDVKM. The CDR3 sequence is 16 residues long. V was cut by 3 bases and J by 7 bases, with 21 bases left in between. The DNA of the CDR3 is TGTGCCAGCAGTTTCCTTCTCCAGGGGCCTCTCGGTGGCTACACCTTC. Amino acids: CASSFLLQGPLGGYTF.

A few counts support this clone. The chain combines TRBV5-1 with TRBJ2-3; TRBD2 matches 11 bases. Germline CDR1 SGHRS, CDR2 YFSETQ. The J segment lost 5 bases and the V segment lost 4 bases, leaving 9 bases of the junction unmatched. The CDR3 consists of 16 residues. CDR3 in amino acids: CASSRTTSGAGDTQYF. In DNA form, the CDR3 reads TGCGCCAGCAGCCGCACGACTAGCGGGGCTGGAGATACGCAGTATTTT.

The chain links TRBV30 to TRBJ2-3; D perhaps matches TRBD2 (6 bases). There are 11 residues in the CDR3. The germline gives CDR1 GTSNPN, CDR2 SVGIG (reference sequence). V was trimmed by 5 bases and J by 4 bases, leaving 7 bases between them. The CDR3 coding sequence is TGTGCCTGGGGGGAGGCAGATACGCAGTATTTT. It encodes CAWGEADTQYF.

This chain joins TRBV18 and TRBJ1-1, with D possibly matching TRBD1 (6 bases). V was pared by 4 bases and J by 0 bases, with 12 bases between. The CDR3 is 15 residues long. Germline V gives CDR1 KGHSH, CDR2 LQKENI. The CDR3 spells CASSLNDRMNTEAFF. Written as DNA, the CDR3 is TGTGCCAGCTCACTAAACGACAGGATGAACACTGAAGCTTTCTTT.